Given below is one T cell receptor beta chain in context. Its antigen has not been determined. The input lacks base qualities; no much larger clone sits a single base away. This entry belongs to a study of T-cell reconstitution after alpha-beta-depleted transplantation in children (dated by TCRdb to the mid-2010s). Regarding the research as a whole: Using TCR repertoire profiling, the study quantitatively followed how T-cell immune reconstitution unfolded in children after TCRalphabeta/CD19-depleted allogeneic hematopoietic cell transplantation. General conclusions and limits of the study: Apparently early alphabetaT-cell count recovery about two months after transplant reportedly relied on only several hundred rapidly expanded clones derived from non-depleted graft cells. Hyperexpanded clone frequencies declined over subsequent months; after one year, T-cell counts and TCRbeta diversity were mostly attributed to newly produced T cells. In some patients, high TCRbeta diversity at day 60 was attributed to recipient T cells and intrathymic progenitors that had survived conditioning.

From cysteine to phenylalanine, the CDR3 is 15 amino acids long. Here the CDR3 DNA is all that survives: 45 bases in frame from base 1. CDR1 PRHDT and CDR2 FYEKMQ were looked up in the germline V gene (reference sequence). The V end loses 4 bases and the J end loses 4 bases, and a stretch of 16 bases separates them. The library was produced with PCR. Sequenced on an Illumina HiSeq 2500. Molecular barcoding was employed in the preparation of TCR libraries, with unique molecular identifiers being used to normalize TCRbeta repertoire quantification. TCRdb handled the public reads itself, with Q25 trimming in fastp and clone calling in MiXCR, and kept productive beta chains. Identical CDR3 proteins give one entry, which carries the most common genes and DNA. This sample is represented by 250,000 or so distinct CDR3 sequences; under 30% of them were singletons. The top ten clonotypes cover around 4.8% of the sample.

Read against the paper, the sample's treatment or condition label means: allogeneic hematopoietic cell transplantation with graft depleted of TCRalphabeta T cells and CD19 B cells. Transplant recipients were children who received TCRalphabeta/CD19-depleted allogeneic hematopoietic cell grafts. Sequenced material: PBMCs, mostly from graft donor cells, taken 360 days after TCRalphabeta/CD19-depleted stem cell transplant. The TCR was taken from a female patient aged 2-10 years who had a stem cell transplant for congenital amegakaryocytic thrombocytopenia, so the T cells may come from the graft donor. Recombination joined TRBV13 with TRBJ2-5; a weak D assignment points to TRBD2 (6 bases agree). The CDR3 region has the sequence CASSSGLRIGETQYF. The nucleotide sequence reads TGTGCCAGCAGCTCGGGACTCCGGATCGGAGAGACCCAGTACTTC.